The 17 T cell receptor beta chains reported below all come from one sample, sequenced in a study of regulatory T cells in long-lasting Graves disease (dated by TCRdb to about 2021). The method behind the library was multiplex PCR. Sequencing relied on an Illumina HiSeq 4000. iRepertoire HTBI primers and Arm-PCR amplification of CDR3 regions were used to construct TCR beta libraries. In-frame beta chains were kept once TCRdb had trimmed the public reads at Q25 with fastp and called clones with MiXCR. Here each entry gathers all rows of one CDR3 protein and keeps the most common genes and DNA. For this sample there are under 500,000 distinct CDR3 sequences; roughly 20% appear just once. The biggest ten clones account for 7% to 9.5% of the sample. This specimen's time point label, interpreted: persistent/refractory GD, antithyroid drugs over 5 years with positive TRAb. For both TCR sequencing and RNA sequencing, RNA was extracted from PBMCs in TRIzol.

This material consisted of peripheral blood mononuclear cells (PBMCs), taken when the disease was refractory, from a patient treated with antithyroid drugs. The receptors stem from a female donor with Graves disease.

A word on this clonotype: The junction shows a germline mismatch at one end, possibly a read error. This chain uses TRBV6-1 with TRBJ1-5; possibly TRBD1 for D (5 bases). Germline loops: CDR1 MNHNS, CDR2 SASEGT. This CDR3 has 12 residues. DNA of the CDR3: TGCGCCAGCAGTGAAATGGGGGTGCCCCAGCATTTT. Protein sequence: CASSEMGVPQHF.

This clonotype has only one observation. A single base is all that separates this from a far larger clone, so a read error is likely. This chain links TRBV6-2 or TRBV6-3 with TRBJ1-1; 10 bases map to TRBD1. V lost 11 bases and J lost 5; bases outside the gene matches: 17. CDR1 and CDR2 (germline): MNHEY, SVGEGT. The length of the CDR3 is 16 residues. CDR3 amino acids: CAGTSVRDRGSTEAFF. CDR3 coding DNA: TGTGCCGGCACCTCTGTCCGGGACAGGGGATCGACTGAAGCTTTCTTT.

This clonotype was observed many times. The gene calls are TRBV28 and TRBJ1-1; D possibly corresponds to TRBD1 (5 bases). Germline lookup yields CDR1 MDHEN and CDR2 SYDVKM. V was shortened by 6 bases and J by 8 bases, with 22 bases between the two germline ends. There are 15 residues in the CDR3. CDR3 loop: CASRWGGGGFREAFF. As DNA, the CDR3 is TGTGCCAGCAGATGGGGTGGGGGGGGGTTTAGGGAAGCTTTCTTT.

CDR3 DNA: TGCGCCAGCAAAGCGGCGGGGACAGGGCTGATGCAGTACTTC. Encoded protein: CASKAAGTGLMQYF. The chain recombines TRBV5-1 with TRBJ2-7; the match to TRBD1 covers 9 bases. Germline CDR1 SGHRS, CDR2 YFSETQ. This CDR3 is built from 14 residues. The ends lost 6 bases at V and 9 bases at J; junction bases unmatched: 13.

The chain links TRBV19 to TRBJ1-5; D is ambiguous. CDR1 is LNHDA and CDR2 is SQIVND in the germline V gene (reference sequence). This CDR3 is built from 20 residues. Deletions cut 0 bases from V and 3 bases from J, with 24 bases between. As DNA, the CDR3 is TGTGCCAGTAGTATAGATCCCCCCCACTGGCAGAAAGCTGACAATCAGCCCCAGCATTTT. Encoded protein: CASSIDPPHWQKADNQPQHF.

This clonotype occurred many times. CDR3: CASSSDSTVPGQVSKLFF. The CDR3 DNA reads as TGTGCCAGCAGTTCAGACTCAACCGTCCCGGGACAGGTTTCGAAACTGTTTTTT. The V and J genes are TRBV28 and TRBJ1-4; 8 bases map to TRBD1. Trimming cost V 4 bases and J 11 bases; bases outside gene matches: 21. Looked up from germline, CDR1 is MDHEN and CDR2 is SYDVKM. This CDR3 has 18 amino acids.

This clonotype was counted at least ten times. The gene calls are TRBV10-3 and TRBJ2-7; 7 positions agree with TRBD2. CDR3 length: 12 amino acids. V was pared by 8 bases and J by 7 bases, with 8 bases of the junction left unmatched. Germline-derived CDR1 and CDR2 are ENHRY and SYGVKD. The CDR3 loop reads CAIRRESGEQYF. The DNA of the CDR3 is TGTGCCATCCGGCGGGAGTCGGGGGAGCAGTACTTC.

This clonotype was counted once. The CDR3 nucleotides are TGCAGCGTCACTCACAGGAACACTGAAGCTTTCTTT. As protein: CSVTHRNTEAFF. The chain has TRBV29-1 and TRBJ1-1; D not resolved. With 6 bases removed from V and 1 base from J, the gap between germline ends came to 9 bases. Germline CDR1 reads SQVTM; CDR2 reads ANQGSEA. The CDR3 extends over 12 amino acids.

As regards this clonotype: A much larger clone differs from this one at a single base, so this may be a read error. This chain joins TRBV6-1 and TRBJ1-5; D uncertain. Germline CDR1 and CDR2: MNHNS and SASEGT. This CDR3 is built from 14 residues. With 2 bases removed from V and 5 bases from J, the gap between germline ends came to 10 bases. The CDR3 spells CASSEFGSDQPQHF. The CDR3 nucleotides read TGTGCCAGCAGTGAATTTGGATCAGATCAGCCCCAGCATTTT.

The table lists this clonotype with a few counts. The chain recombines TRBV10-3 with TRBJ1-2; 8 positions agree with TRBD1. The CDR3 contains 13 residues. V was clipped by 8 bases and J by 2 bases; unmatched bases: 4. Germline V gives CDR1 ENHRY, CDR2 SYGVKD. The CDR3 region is CAIPGQANYGYTF. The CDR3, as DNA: TGTGCCATCCCGGGACAGGCAAACTATGGCTACACCTTC.

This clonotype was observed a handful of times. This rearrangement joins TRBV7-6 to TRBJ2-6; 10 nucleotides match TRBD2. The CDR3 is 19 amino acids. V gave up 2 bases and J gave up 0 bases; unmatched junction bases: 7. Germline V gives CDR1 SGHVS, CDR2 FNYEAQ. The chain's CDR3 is CASSLSLAGDLSGANVLTF. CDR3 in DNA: TGTGCCAGCAGCTTAAGCCTAGCGGGAGACCTCTCTGGGGCCAACGTCCTGACTTTC.

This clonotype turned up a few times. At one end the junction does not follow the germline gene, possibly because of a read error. CDR3 region: CASSFQPNEKLFF. CDR3 DNA: TGTGCTAGCAGCTTCCAGCCGAATGAAAAACTGTTTTTT. The V and J genes are TRBV7-7 and TRBJ1-4; D not resolved. Per the germline V gene, CDR1 is SSHAT and CDR2 is FNYEAQ (reference sequence). The CDR3 is 13 amino acids.

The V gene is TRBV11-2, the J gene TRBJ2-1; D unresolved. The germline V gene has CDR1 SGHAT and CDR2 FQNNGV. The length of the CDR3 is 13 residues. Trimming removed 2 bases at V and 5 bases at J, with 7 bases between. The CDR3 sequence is CASSLLFNNEQFF. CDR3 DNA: TGTGCCAGCAGCTTACTGTTTAACAATGAGCAGTTCTTC.

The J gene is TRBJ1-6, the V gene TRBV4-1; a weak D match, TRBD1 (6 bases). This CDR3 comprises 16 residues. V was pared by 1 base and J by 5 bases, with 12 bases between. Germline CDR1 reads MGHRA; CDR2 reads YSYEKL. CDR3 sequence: CASSQVGGGNNSPLHF. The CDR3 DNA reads TGCGCCAGCAGCCAAGTAGGAGGGGGGAATAATTCACCCCTCCACTTT.

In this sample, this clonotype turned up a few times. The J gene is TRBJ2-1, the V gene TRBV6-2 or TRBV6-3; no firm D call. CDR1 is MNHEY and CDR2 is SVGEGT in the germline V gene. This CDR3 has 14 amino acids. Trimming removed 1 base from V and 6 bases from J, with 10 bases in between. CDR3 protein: CASSYYEVGNEQFF. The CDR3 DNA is TGTGCCAGCAGTTACTACGAGGTTGGCAATGAGCAGTTCTTC.

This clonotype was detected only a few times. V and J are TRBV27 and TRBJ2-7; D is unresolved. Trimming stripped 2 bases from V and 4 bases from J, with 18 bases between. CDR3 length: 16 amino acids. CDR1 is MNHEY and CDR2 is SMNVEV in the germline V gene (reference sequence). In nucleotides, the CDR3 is TGTGCCAGCAGTTTAAAGCCCCCCCCTAGTTTGTACGAGCAGTACTTC. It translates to CASSLKPPPSLYEQYF.

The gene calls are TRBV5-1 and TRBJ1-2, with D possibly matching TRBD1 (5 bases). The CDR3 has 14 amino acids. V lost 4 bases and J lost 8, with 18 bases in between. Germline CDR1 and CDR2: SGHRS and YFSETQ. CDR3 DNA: TGCGCCAGCAGCCCGGGGCAGCCCATTACCGGCTACACCTTC. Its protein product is CASSPGQPITGYTF. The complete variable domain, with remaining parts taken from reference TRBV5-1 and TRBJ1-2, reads KAGVTQTPRYLIKTRGQQVTLSCSPISGHRSVSWYQQTPGQGLQFLFEYFSETQRNKGNFPGRFSGRQFSNSRSEMNVSTLELGDSALYLCASSPGQPITGYTFGSGTRLTVV.